This section outlines one TCR beta chain sequence together with its context. The antigen remains unidentified. TCRdb's copy holds only in-frame clones and misses some; the assay was immunoSEQ multiplex PCR. The sample carries millions of clones, 85% to 95% recorded once. The entry originates in a study of shared clonotypes between healthy human individuals. About the research overall: A donor's plate count was three for CD4 naive and three for CD4 memory; CD8 naive had two and CD8 memory one.

Trimming removed 1 base from V and 3 bases from J, with 21 bases in between. The CDR3 contains 18 residues. Looked up from germline, CDR1 is MNHNS and CDR2 is SASEGT. The study, taken as a whole, reports: For naive CD4 cells, roughly 5.5% of clonotypes were shared across a few donors. Memory subsets generally showed smaller estimated richness than naive subsets did. Limitation of the genetic and exposure-history diversity represented came from the few donors.

Naivety among CD8 cells was defined by CD45RO negativity and positive CCR7 selection, thereby excluding terminally differentiated effector memory CD45RA+ cells. The chain recombines TRBV6-1 with TRBJ1-2; D gene ambiguous. The source material was naive CD8+ T cells sorted from blood. The clonotype originates from a man aged 18 to 29 in good health. The CDR3: CASSEGWGGAHEDYGYTF. The CDR3 region has the DNA TGTGCCAGCAGTGAAGGTTGGGGAGGCGCCCATGAGGACTATGGCTACACCTTC.